Each of the 18 T cell receptor beta chains below was sequenced from the same sample in a study of shared clonotypes between healthy human individuals. The repertoire was sequenced with immunoSEQ multiplex PCR; TCRdb's copy has only in-frame clones and lacks some. Of fewer than 2.5 million clones in the sample, 80% to 95% were seen once. Sequenced: naive CD4+ T cells from PBMCs. Subset in this sample: CD45RA+ positively selected. Receptors originate from a man aged 18 to 29 in good health. Some clones in this sample may be carry-over from other donors' samples.

V usage is TRBV28 and J usage is TRBJ1-1; 8 positions match TRBD1. Germline V gene data show CDR1 as MDHEN and CDR2 as SYDVKM. The CDR3 has 14 residues. J was trimmed by 2 bases and V by 6 bases; bases with no gene match: 5. The CDR3 sequence is CASRHDRGNTEAFF. CDR3 sequence (DNA): TGTGCCAGCAGACACGACAGGGGTAACACTGAAGCTTTCTTT.

The rearrangement joins TRBV11-2 to TRBJ2-7, with TRBD1 identical over 7 bases. V was pared by 5 bases and J by 3 bases, with 7 bases of the junction left unmatched. The germline gives CDR1 SGHAT, CDR2 FQNNGV. The CDR3 runs to 14 residues. The CDR3 DNA is TGTGCCAGCAGCCCGCGACAGGGTAACTACGAGCAGTACTTC. Translating it yields CASSPRQGNYEQYF.

The chain is built from TRBV2 and TRBJ2-3, with D perhaps being TRBD1 or TRBD2 (5 bases each). Trimming removed 9 bases from V and 7 bases from J, with 20 bases in between. This CDR3 contains 14 residues. CDR1 and CDR2 (germline): SNHLY, FYNNEI. CDR3 coding DNA: TGTGCCAGTGAGCCGGGACCCCTACCGAATACGCAGTATTTT. Translating it yields CASEPGPLPNTQYF.

This clone showed up just a few times. The J gene is TRBJ2-1, the V gene TRBV29-1; tentative D call: TRBD2 (5 bases). The CDR3 has 12 amino acids. Germline values: CDR1 SQVTM, CDR2 ANQGSEA. V shed 4 bases and J shed 4 bases, with 8 bases lying between them. As DNA, the CDR3 is TGCAGCGTTGGAGAGCGGTACAATGAGCAGTTCTTC. Encoded protein: CSVGERYNEQFF.

CDR3 in amino acids: CASSSDGQANQPQHF. Here the CDR3 DNA reads TGCGCCAGCAGCTCTGATGGACAGGCCAATCAGCCCCAGCATTTT. The genes are TRBV5-1 and TRBJ1-5; 7 bases align to TRBD1. The CDR3 is 15 amino acids. V shed 3 bases, J shed 3 bases, and the junction held 6 bases outside the gene matches. The germline V gene encodes CDR1 SGHRS and CDR2 YFSETQ.

The chain combines TRBV7-7 with TRBJ2-2; a weak D match, TRBD2 (6 bases). The CDR3 is made up of 15 amino acids. Germline CDR1 SSHAT, CDR2 FNYEAQ (reference sequence). V shed 2 bases and J shed 7 bases, with 14 bases lying between them. The CDR3 reads CASSLLAMGGGELFF. CDR3 DNA sequence: TGTGCCAGCAGCTTACTAGCGATGGGAGGCGGGGAGCTGTTTTTT.

The genes are TRBV18 and TRBJ1-1, with 10 bases that match TRBD1. V trimming: 2 bases; J trimming: 3 bases; junction bases outside the gene matches: 9. The CDR3 runs 17 residues. Germline CDR1 KGHSH, CDR2 LQKENI. The CDR3 bases are TGTGCCAGCTCACCAAGACAGGGGGCGCACGGTGACACTGAAGCTTTCTTT. It yields the protein CASSPRQGAHGDTEAFF. The full variable domain, in which reference TRBV18 and TRBJ1-1 provide the parts outside the CDR3, is NAGVMQNPRHLVRRRGQEARLRCSPMKGHSHVYWYRQLPEEGLKFMVYLQKENIIDESGMPKERFSAEFPKEGPSILRIQQVVRGDSAAYFCASSPRQGAHGDTEAFFGQGTRLTVV.

V gene TRBV25-1 combines with J gene TRBJ1-1; 10 bases agree with TRBD1. Germline V gene lookup returns CDR1 MGHDK and CDR2 SYGVNS. The length of the CDR3 is 14 residues. V dropped 6 bases and J dropped 5; count of bases not matched to a gene: 6. The CDR3 nucleotides are TGTGCCAGCAGGGACGTGGGACAGGGGACTGAAGCTTTCTTT. Translated, it gives CASRDVGQGTEAFF.

The V and J genes are TRBV28 and TRBJ2-3; 8 bases match TRBD2. With 6 bases clipped from V and 6 bases from J, the junction kept 14 bases outside the gene matches. This CDR3 spans 16 amino acids. Germline CDR1 reads MDHEN; CDR2 reads SYDVKM. As DNA, the CDR3 is TGTGCCAGCAGCTCGCCCGGGGGGGGGCGTAGGGATACGCAGTATTTT. As protein: CASSSPGGGRRDTQYF.

The chain uses TRBV11-2 and TRBJ1-1; D not resolved. The CDR3 sequence is 13 residues long. V lost 4 bases and J 0 bases, leaving 6 bases between the germline ends. In germline, CDR1 is SGHAT, CDR2 FQNNGV. The CDR3, as DNA: TGTGCCAGCAGCTCGACCATGAACACTGAAGCTTTCTTT. Translated: CASSSTMNTEAFF.

The V and J genes are TRBV4-2 and TRBJ2-2, with D possibly TRBD2 on 5 matching bases. There are 14 residues in the CDR3. Germline V gene data show CDR1 as LGHNA and CDR2 as YNFKEQ. The V and J ends lost 2 bases and 6 bases respectively, with 10 bases between them. In nucleotides, the CDR3 is TGTGCCAGCAGCCAAATTACTAGTTCCGGGGAGCTGTTTTTT. Its protein product is CASSQITSSGELFF.

V usage is TRBV9 and J usage is TRBJ2-7; a possible D gene is TRBD1 (5 bases). The V gene's germline CDR1 is SGDLS and CDR2 YYNGEE. This CDR3 has 15 amino acids. V lost 5 bases to trimming and J lost 3 bases, with 18 bases between them. The CDR3 DNA reads TGTGCCAGCAGTCCCCTCAGGCAGGGCGGCTACGAGCAGTACTTC. It is translated as CASSPLRQGGYEQYF. Full variable domain (rest looked up from reference TRBV9 and TRBJ2-7): DSGVTQTPKHLITATGQRVTLRCSPRSGDLSVYWYQQSLDQGLQFLIQYYNGEERAKGNILERFSAQQFPDLHSELNLSSLELGDSALYFCASSPLRQGGYEQYFGPGTRLTVT.

This chain links TRBV2 with TRBJ2-2; 10 bases are a match to TRBD1. Germline CDR1 SNHLY, CDR2 FYNNEI. J gave up 4 bases and V 5 bases, and 4 bases lay outside the gene matches. The CDR3 runs to 15 residues. The CDR3 spells CASSRQGAGTGELFF. The CDR3 DNA reads as TGTGCCAGCAGTCGACAGGGGGCAGGCACCGGGGAGCTGTTTTTT.

The rearrangement uses TRBV18 and TRBJ2-6, with TRBD1 identical over 7 bases. V dropped 3 bases and J dropped 3; count of bases not matched to a gene: 11. The V gene's germline CDR1 is KGHSH and CDR2 LQKENI. The CDR3 length is 18 residues. The CDR3 sequence is CASSPRRPGTDGANVLTF. Written as DNA, the CDR3 is TGTGCCAGCTCACCTCGAAGGCCCGGGACAGATGGGGCCAACGTCCTGACTTTC.

J is TRBJ2-7 and V is TRBV28, with no clear D. The CDR3 length is 14 residues. V shed 7 bases and J shed 3 bases, with 16 bases lying between them. Looked up from germline, CDR1 is MDHEN and CDR2 is SYDVKM. The CDR3 is CASKPNPRIYEQYF. For the CDR3, the DNA is TGTGCCAGCAAACCAAACCCCCGGATCTACGAGCAGTACTTC.

V gene TRBV5-1 combines with J gene TRBJ2-5; D is perhaps TRBD1 (6 bases). The germline CDR1 and CDR2 sequences are SGHRS and YFSETQ. This CDR3 spans 15 amino acids. Trimming cost V 4 bases and J 4 bases, with 17 bases left between them. DNA of the CDR3: TGCGCCAGCAGCGTCGGACAGCAACTTCGAGAGACCCAGTACTTC. Its protein is CASSVGQQLRETQYF. Based on the CDR3 plus reference TRBV5-1 and TRBJ2-5, the full variable domain is KAGVTQTPRYLIKTRGQQVTLSCSPISGHRSVSWYQQTPGQGLQFLFEYFSETQRNKGNFPGRFSGRQFSNSRSEMNVSTLELGDSALYLCASSVGQQLRETQYFGPGTRLLVL.

V gene TRBV7-7 combines with J gene TRBJ2-5, with TRBD2 as a possible D gene (5 bases). CDR1 and CDR2 from the germline V gene are SSHAT and FNYEAQ (reference sequence). Trimming cost V 2 bases and J 2 bases, with 9 bases left between them. The CDR3 totals 14 residues. The CDR3 protein is CASSLTGFQETQYF. Here the CDR3 DNA reads TGTGCCAGCAGCTTAACGGGATTTCAAGAGACCCAGTACTTC.

This chain connects TRBV28 to TRBJ2-7; 9 bases align to TRBD2. CDR1 and CDR2 from the germline V gene are MDHEN and SYDVKM. This CDR3 spans 16 amino acids. The trim removed 11 bases at V and 0 bases at J, leaving 14 bases unmatched. In DNA form, the CDR3 reads TGTGCCGTTCTCTCGGGACTAGCCGATTTCTCCTACGAGCAGTACTTC. As protein: CAVLSGLADFSYEQYF.